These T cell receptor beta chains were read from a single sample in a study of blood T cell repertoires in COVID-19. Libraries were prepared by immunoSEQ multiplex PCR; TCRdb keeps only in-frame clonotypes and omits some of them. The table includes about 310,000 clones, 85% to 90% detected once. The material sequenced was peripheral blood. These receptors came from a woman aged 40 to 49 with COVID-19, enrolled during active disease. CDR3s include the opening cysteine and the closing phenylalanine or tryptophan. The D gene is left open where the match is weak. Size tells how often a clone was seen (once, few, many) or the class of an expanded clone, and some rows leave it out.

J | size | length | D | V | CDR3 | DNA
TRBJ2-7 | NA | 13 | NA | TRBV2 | CASSENAGVEQYF | TGCGCCAGCAGTGAAAACGCAGGGGTCGAGCAGTACTTC
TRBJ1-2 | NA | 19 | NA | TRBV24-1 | CATSARRGGHSGPYYGYTF | TGTGCCACCAGTGCCCGGAGGGGGGGACATTCTGGCCCTTACTATGGCTACACCTTC
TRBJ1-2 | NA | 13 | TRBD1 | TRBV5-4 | CASSLGQGEGYTF | TGTGCCAGCAGCTTGGGACAGGGGGAAGGCTACACCTTC
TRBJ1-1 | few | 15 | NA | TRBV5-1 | CASSLGHIYNTEAFF | TGCGCCAGCAGCTTGGGACACATATATAACACTGAAGCTTTCTTT
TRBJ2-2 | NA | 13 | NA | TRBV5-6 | CASRPGGTGELFF | TGTGCCAGCAGGCCCGGGGGCACCGGGGAGCTGTTTTTT
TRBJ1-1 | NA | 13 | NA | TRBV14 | CASSQVEDTEAFF | TGTGCCAGCAGCCAAGTTGAGGACACTGAAGCTTTCTTT
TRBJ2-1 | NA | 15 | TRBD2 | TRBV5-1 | CASSLISGSYNEQFF | TGCGCCAGCAGCTTGATTAGCGGGAGTTACAATGAGCAGTTCTTC
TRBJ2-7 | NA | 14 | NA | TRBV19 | CASSITVQSYEQYF | TGTGCCAGTAGTATAACAGTCCAGTCCTACGAGCAGTACTTC
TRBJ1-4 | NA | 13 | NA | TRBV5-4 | CASSFFLNEKLFF | TGTGCCAGCAGCTTTTTCCTTAATGAAAAACTGTTTTTT
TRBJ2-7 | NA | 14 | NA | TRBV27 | CASSPGFGPSEQYF | TGTGCCAGCAGTCCAGGATTTGGCCCTTCCGAGCAGTACTTC
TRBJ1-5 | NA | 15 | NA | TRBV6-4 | CASSVEGNSNQPQHF | TGTGCCAGCAGTGTCGAGGGAAATAGCAATCAGCCCCAGCATTTT
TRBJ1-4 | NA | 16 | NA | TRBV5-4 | CASSLGGLATNEKLFF | TGTGCCAGCAGCTTGGGAGGACTTGCAACTAATGAAAAACTGTTTTTT
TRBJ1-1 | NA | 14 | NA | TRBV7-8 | CASSPGRGDTEAFF | TGTGCCAGCAGTCCCGGACGGGGGGACACTGAAGCTTTCTTT
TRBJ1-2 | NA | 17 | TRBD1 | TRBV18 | CASSPPGTGQTMGGYTF | TGTGCCAGCTCACCCCCCGGGACAGGCCAGACCATGGGCGGCTACACCTTC
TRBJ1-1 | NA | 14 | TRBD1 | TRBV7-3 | CASSSGQPGTEAFF | TGTGCCAGCAGCTCGGGACAGCCAGGCACTGAAGCTTTCTTT
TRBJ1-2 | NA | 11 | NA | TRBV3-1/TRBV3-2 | CASTGFYGYTF | TGTGCCAGCACCGGGTTTTATGGCTACACCTTC
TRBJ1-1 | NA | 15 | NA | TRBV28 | CASSTTLRGNREAFF | TGTGCCAGCAGCACTACCCTCCGCGGTAACCGTGAAGCTTTCTTT
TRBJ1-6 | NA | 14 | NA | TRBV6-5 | CASSRTGWNSPLHF | TGTGCCAGCAGTCGCACAGGGTGGAATTCACCCCTCCACTTT
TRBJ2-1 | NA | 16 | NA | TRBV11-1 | CASSLGPIFSYNEQFF | TGTGCCAGCAGCTTAGGGCCGATATTCTCCTACAATGAGCAGTTCTTC
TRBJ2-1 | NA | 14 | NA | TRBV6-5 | CASSGIIRNNEQFF | TGTGCCAGCTCGGGAATAATCCGGAACAATGAGCAGTTCTTC
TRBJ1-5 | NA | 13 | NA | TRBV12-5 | CASGLVLGQPQHF | TGTGCTAGTGGTTTGGTACTCGGTCAGCCCCAGCATTTT
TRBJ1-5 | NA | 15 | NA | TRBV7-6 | CASSSGHHGNQPQHF | TGTGCCAGCAGCTCCGGACACCATGGGAATCAGCCCCAGCATTTT